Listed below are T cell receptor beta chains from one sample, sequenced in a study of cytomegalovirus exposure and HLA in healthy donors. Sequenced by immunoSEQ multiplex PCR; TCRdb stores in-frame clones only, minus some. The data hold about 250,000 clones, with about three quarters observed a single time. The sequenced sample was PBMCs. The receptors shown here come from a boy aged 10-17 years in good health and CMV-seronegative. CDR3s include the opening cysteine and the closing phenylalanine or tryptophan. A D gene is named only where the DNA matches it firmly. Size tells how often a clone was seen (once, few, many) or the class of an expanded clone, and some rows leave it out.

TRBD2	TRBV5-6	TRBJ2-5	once	TGTGCCAGCAGCTCCCTGTCTAGCGGGGCGGGGACCCAGTACTTC	CASSSLSSGAGTQYF
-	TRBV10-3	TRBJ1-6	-	TGTGCCATCAGTGAGAGGTTGGAGAATTCACCCCTCCACTTT	CAISERLENSPLHF
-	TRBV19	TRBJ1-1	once	TGTGCCAGTAGTATTCCCACTTACCAGGGTGACACTGAAGCTTTCTTT	CASSIPTYQGDTEAFF
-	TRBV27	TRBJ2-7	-	TGTGCCAGCAGTTTGGGCAACTTCTACGAGCAGTACTTC	CASSLGNFYEQYF
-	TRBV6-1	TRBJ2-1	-	TGTGCCAGCAGTGGCCTGGGGGCCAGCTCCTACAATGAGCAGTTCTTC	CASSGLGASSYNEQFF
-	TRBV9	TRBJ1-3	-	TGTGCCAGCAGCAAAGTTAATCGGTTCTCTGGAAACACCATATATTTT	CASSKVNRFSGNTIYF
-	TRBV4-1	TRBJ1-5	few	TGCGCCAGCAGCCAAGATGTCGATCAGCCCCAGCATTTT	CASSQDVDQPQHF
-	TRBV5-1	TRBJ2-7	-	TGCGCCAGCAGCTTGGAGAGGGCCCAGTACTTC	CASSLERAQYF
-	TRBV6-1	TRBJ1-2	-	TGTGCCAGCAGCCGCGCCGCCGGCTATGGCTACACCTTC	CASSRAAGYGYTF
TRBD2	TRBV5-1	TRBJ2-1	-	TGCGCCAGCAGCCTAGGACTAGCGGGGGGAAATGAGCAGTTCTTC	CASSLGLAGGNEQFF
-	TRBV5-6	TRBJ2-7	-	TGTGCCAGCAGCTTGATCAATCCCCACTACGAGCAGTACTTC	CASSLINPHYEQYF
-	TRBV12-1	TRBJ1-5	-	TGTGCCAGCAGCTTTGCCCTCGTTCAGCCCCAGCATTTT	CASSFALVQPQHF
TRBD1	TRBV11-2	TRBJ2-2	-	TGTGCCACTAGACAGGGTAACGCCGGGGAGCTGTTTTTT	CATRQGNAGELFF
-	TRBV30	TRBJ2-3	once	TGTGCCTGGAGGCGGGATACGCAGTATTTT	CAWRRDTQYF
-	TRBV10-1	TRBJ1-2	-	TGCGCCAGCAGCAGGGGAAGAGGCTATGGCTACACCTTC	CASSRGRGYGYTF
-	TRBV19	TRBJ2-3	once	TGTGCCAGTAGTATGAGGAGGGGGGGAGGAATGGATACGCAGTATTTT	CASSMRRGGGMDTQYF